The rows below give T cell receptor beta chains drawn from one sample of a study of cytomegalovirus exposure and HLA in healthy donors. Using immunoSEQ multiplex PCR, the repertoire was profiled, and TCRdb retains in-frame clones only, with some absent. Seen in this sample are around 210,000 clones; the ten most common clones hold about 1%. Sequenced material: PBMCs. Receptors were obtained from a girl aged 2 to 10 in good health and CMV-seropositive. CDR3s leave out the opening cysteine and the closing phenylalanine or tryptophan. Each record gives: J gene, D gene, V gene, CDR3 protein. A D gene is named only where the DNA matches it firmly.

>TRBJ1-5|.|TRBV19
ASSPKTPLGNQPQH
>TRBJ2-1|TRBD2|TRBV7-9
ASSLVVPLAGVQWNEQF
>TRBJ1-2|.|TRBV6-5
ASSYVPGANYGYT
>TRBJ2-7|TRBD1|TRBV28
ASSRDRWPYEQY
>TRBJ2-1|TRBD1|TRBV2
AGSRDRLQNEQF
>TRBJ2-7|.|TRBV2
ASRGYEQY
>TRBJ2-1|TRBD1|TRBV10-1
ASSDFGQGVDEQF
>TRBJ2-1|TRBD2|TRBV7-9
ASSLELAGFYNEQF
>TRBJ1-3|.|TRBV29-1
SATGGVGRTGNTIY
>TRBJ2-1|.|TRBV25-1
ASSEYATGPPF